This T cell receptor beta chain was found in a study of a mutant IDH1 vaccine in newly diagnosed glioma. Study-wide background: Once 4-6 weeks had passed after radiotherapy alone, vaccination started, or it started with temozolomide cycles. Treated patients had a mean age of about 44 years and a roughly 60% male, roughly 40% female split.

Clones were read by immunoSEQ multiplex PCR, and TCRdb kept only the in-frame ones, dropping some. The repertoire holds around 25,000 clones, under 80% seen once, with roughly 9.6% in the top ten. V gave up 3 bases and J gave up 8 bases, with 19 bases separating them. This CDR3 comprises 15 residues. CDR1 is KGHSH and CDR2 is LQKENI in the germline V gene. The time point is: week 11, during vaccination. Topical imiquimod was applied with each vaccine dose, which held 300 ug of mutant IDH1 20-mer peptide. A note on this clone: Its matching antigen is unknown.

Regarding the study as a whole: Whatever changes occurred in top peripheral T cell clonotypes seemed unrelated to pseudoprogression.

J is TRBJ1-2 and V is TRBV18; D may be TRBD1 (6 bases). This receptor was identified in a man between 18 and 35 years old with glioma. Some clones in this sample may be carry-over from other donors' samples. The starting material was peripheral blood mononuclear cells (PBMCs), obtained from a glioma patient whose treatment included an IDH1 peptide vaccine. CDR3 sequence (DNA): TGTGCCAGCTCACCCGGCCTAGGACAGTTTGACGGCTACACCTTC. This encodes CASSPGLGQFDGYTF.